One sample yielded the 27 T cell receptor beta chains listed below, sequenced in a study of cytomegalovirus exposure and HLA in healthy donors. 13 Jbeta primers and 60 Vbeta primers were used for the PCR. The repertoire was sequenced with immunoSEQ multiplex PCR; TCRdb's copy has only in-frame clones and lacks some. The sample includes 95,000 to 120,000 clones, around 68% of them seen just once. The material sequenced was PBMCs. Receptors were obtained from a woman between 35 and 50 years old in good health and CMV-seropositive.

The chain recombines TRBV5-5 with TRBJ2-3, with 11 nucleotides matching TRBD2. Germline assignment: CDR1 SGHKS and CDR2 YYEKEE (reference sequence). CDR3 length equals 16 residues. The trim removed 1 base at V and 0 bases at J, leaving 1 base unmatched. Here the CDR3 reads CASSLLAGGSTDTQYF. CDR3 nucleotides: TGTGCCAGCAGCTTGTTAGCGGGGGGGAGCACAGATACGCAGTATTTT.

The chain has TRBV30 and TRBJ2-7; the D gene is possibly TRBD2 (5 bases). V was pared by 4 bases and J by 2 bases, with 15 bases between. Germline-derived CDR1 and CDR2 are GTSNPN and SVGIG (reference sequence). The CDR3 covers 14 residues. The CDR3 bases are TGTGCCTGGAACGAGAGGGTCCCGCCCTACGAGCAGTACTTC. Translating it yields CAWNERVPPYEQYF.

This rearrangement joins TRBV5-1 to TRBJ2-1, with 7 bases fitting TRBD2. The CDR3 consists of 17 residues. Per the germline V gene, CDR1 is SGHRS and CDR2 is YFSETQ. The V gene end was trimmed by 0 bases and the J gene end by 9 bases; junction bases not matched to a gene: 15. As DNA, the CDR3 is TGCGCCAGCAGCTTGGCCGAAGCGGGGCACTCCCACGGTGAGCAGTTCTTC. This encodes CASSLAEAGHSHGEQFF.

This rearrangement joins TRBV6-5 to TRBJ2-7; D is perhaps TRBD2 (6 bases). Germline V lookup: CDR1 MNHEY, CDR2 SVGAGI. This CDR3 region has 13 residues. V lost 7 bases and J 4 bases, leaving 14 bases between the germline ends. The CDR3 loop is CASTDGGEYEQYF. CDR3 coding DNA: TGTGCCAGCACCGACGGCGGGGAGTACGAGCAGTACTTC.

This clone was recorded a few times. The chain couples TRBV27 to TRBJ2-4, with D possibly TRBD1 on 5 matching bases. Trimming stripped 5 bases from V and 1 base from J, with 12 bases between. This CDR3 spans 15 amino acids. Germline V gene data show CDR1 as MNHEY and CDR2 as SMNVEV (reference sequence). The CDR3 coding sequence is TGTGCCAGCAGTCCGACCCCAGGGGCCAAAAACATTCAGTACTTC. This translates into CASSPTPGAKNIQYF.

This chain uses TRBV7-3 with TRBJ2-7; 9 bases match TRBD1. The germline gives CDR1 SGHTA, CDR2 FQGTGA. The CDR3 runs 15 residues. Trimming took 5 bases from V and 5 from J; bases not matched to a gene: 10. CDR3 sequence: CASSLFGQGQDEQYF. CDR3 nucleotides: TGTGCCAGCAGCCTATTTGGACAGGGGCAAGACGAGCAGTACTTC.

This clone was counted only a few times. The chain couples TRBV6-5 to TRBJ1-1; D is ambiguous. The germline gives CDR1 MNHEY, CDR2 SVGAGI. The germline V and J ends were trimmed by 0 bases and 4 bases, with 12 bases remaining between them. The CDR3 has 15 amino acids. CDR3 in DNA: TGTGCCAGCAGTTACTCCGGGATACAGTTCACTGAAGCTTTCTTT. Residues: CASSYSGIQFTEAFF.

The chain couples TRBV29-1 to TRBJ1-4; unclear D gene. Germline CDR1 SQVTM, CDR2 ANQGSEA. Trimming pared 4 bases from V and 0 bases from J, leaving 6 bases between. CDR3 length equals 13 residues. In DNA, the CDR3 is TGCAGCGTTGGGCGGTCAACTAATGAAAAACTGTTTTTT. Translated: CSVGRSTNEKLFF. The variable domain in full, completed from reference TRBV29-1 and TRBJ1-4, reads SAVISQKPSRDICQRGTSLTIQCQVDSQVTMMFWYRQQPGQSLTLIATANQGSEATYESGFVIDKFPISRPNLTFSTLTVSNMSPEDSSIYLCSVGRSTNEKLFFGSGTQLSVL.

The rearrangement uses TRBV18 and TRBJ2-7; maybe TRBD1 (6 bases). Trimming cost V 6 bases and J 3 bases, with 15 bases left between them. CDR1 KGHSH and CDR2 LQKENI come from the germline V gene. The CDR3 contains 14 residues. The CDR3: CASSLTGKDYEQYF. CDR3 bases: TGTGCCAGCTCGCTCACAGGGAAGGACTACGAGCAGTACTTC.

The chain is built from TRBV7-2 and TRBJ1-2, with 7 bases identical to TRBD1. This CDR3 spans 15 amino acids. With 0 bases clipped from V and 2 bases from J, the junction kept 3 bases outside the gene matches. Germline CDR1 is SGHTA and CDR2 is FQGNSA. CDR3 nucleotide sequence: TGTGCCAGCAGCTTAGCCCCGGGACAGAACTATGGCTACACCTTC. Its translation is CASSLAPGQNYGYTF.

The chain joins TRBV10-3 to TRBJ1-1; 8 nucleotides align to TRBD1. Trimming removed 3 bases from V and 3 bases from J; junction bases left unmatched: 6. The germline V gene has CDR1 ENHRY and CDR2 SYGVKD. This CDR3 has 15 amino acids. The DNA of the CDR3 is TGTGCCATCAGTGACCCTGGACAGGGTTACACTGAAGCTTTCTTT. Residues: CAISDPGQGYTEAFF.

A single count supports this clone. The J gene is TRBJ1-1, the V gene TRBV5-1; D is uncertain. CDR3 length: 14 amino acids. Per the germline V gene, CDR1 is SGHRS and CDR2 is YFSETQ. The V end was cut by 1 base, the J end by 2 bases, with 9 bases between. The CDR3 is CASSLRGVNTEAFF. The CDR3 bases are TGCGCCAGCAGCTTGAGAGGAGTTAACACTGAAGCTTTCTTT.

The gene calls are TRBV4-3 and TRBJ1-5; 9 positions match TRBD1. V lost 3 bases and J lost 1; bases outside the gene matches: 7. The CDR3 spans 17 residues. CDR1 is LGHNA and CDR2 is YSLEER in the germline V gene. CDR3 bases: TGCGCCAGCAGCCAGGTCACCGGGACAGGGAGCAATCAGCCCCAGCATTTT. Translating it yields CASSQVTGTGSNQPQHF.

This sequence joins TRBV9 and TRBJ2-7, with D possibly being TRBD1 (5 bases). The CDR3 consists of 16 residues. Germline loops: CDR1 SGDLS, CDR2 YYNGEE. V gave up 8 bases and J gave up 5 bases, with 26 bases separating them. The CDR3 region has the DNA TGTGCCAGTAGGGGCGTTGACGCAAGTCTTAGGCACGAGCAGTACTTC. As protein: CASRGVDASLRHEQYF.

This chain links TRBV11-1 with TRBJ2-5, with a weak D call TRBD2 (6 bases). TRBJ2-7 matches the DNA end more closely, so the J call is doubtful. The CDR3 is 17 residues long. CDR1 and CDR2 from the germline V gene are SGHAT and FQDESV (reference sequence). The CDR3 sequence: CASSFYRERVLSYEQYF. The CDR3 nucleotides are TGTGCCAGCAGCTTTTATCGCGAGCGGGTCCTCTCCTACGAGCAGTACTTC.

This chain connects TRBV4-1 to TRBJ2-7; weak D call: TRBD2 (6 bases). CDR3 size: 15 residues. V gave up 0 bases and J gave up 6 bases, with 15 bases separating them. From germline, CDR1 is MGHRA and CDR2 YSYEKL. DNA of the CDR3: TGCGCCAGCAGCCAAGATGGCAGTCCGGGAGTCGAGCAGTACTTC. Translation gives CASSQDGSPGVEQYF.

V usage is TRBV19 and J usage is TRBJ1-4, with 8 bases that match TRBD1. CDR3 size: 15 residues. Trimming at V came to 5 bases and at J to 3 bases, leaving 5 bases not matched to a gene. CDR1 is LNHDA, CDR2 SQIVND, per germline (reference sequence). CDR3 bases: TGTGCCAGTAGTTCCACAGGGGGACCTAATGAAAAACTGTTTTTT. Translated, it gives CASSSTGGPNEKLFF.

This clone was recorded once. The limits of the CDR3 on the DNA are not certain, so only TCRdb's listed CDR3 is given. The V call is TRBV4-1, the J call TRBJ1-5. The CDR3 length is 18 residues, termini included. CDR1 is MGHRA, CDR2 YSYEKL, per germline. The CDR3 protein is CASSQYLAVEGLNQPQHF.

This chain uses TRBV18 with TRBJ2-6; 7 bases are a match to TRBD1. The germline V gene has CDR1 KGHSH and CDR2 LQKENI. This CDR3 region has 18 residues. The trim removed 3 bases at V and 0 bases at J, leaving 8 bases unmatched. CDR3 amino acids: CASSPSTGPRSGANVLTF. The CDR3 coding sequence is TGTGCCAGCTCACCGTCGACAGGGCCCCGCTCTGGGGCCAACGTCCTGACTTTC. Full variable domain (outside the CDR3, taken from reference TRBV18 and TRBJ2-6): NAGVMQNPRHLVRRRGQEARLRCSPMKGHSHVYWYRQLPEEGLKFMVYLQKENIIDESGMPKERFSAEFPKEGPSILRIQQVVRGDSAAYFCASSPSTGPRSGANVLTFGAGSRLTVL.

The chain recombines TRBV27 with TRBJ2-1, with D hard to call. The length of the CDR3 is 14 residues. With 3 bases removed from V and 0 bases from J, the gap between germline ends came to 6 bases. CDR1 is MNHEY, CDR2 SMNVEV, per germline (reference sequence). CDR3 amino acids: CASSFSLSYNEQFF. CDR3 DNA: TGTGCCAGCAGTTTTTCTCTCTCCTACAATGAGCAGTTCTTC.

The genes are TRBV5-1 and TRBJ2-7; 7 bases fit TRBD2. The CDR3 totals 15 residues. The junction had 9 bases not matched to a gene; V was cut back by 4 bases and J by 2 bases. Germline loops: CDR1 SGHRS, CDR2 YFSETQ. The CDR3 spells CASSHGGGSTYEQYF. CDR3 DNA: TGCGCCAGCAGCCATGGGGGGGGGAGCACCTACGAGCAGTACTTC.

The V gene is TRBV19, the J gene TRBJ1-4; D may be TRBD1 (6 bases). Per germline, CDR1 LNHDA and CDR2 SQIVND (reference sequence). V was shortened by 3 bases and J by 4 bases, with 12 bases between the two germline ends. The CDR3 has 15 residues. DNA of the CDR3: TGTGCCAGTAGTATCCTAGGACAGATTAATGAAAAACTGTTTTTT. Translating gives CASSILGQINEKLFF.

This clone appeared a few times. This sequence joins TRBV5-6 and TRBJ2-7; D possibly corresponds to TRBD2 (5 bases). V lost 6 bases and J 2 bases, leaving 18 bases between the germline ends. The CDR3 is made up of 15 amino acids. Germline V gives CDR1 SGHDT, CDR2 YYEEEE. Here the CDR3 reads CASTELIRGTYEQYF. CDR3 bases: TGTGCCAGCACCGAGCTTATTCGGGGAACCTACGAGCAGTACTTC.

Only a few counts were recorded for this clone. DNA of the CDR3: TGCAGCGTAGGGGGGGGAAACACTGAAGCTTTCTTT. Residues: CSVGGGNTEAFF. The rearrangement joins TRBV29-1 to TRBJ1-1; TRBD1 is a possible D gene (6 bases). The V and J ends lost 6 bases and 2 bases respectively, with 10 bases between them. The CDR3 length is 12 residues. Germline CDR1 reads SQVTM; CDR2 reads ANQGSEA.

Turning to this clone: Additional DNA sequences in this sample encode the identical CDR3. The chain recombines TRBV6-5 with TRBJ2-7; possible D gene TRBD1, 6 bases. V was trimmed by 1 base and J by 0 bases, leaving 7 bases between them. The CDR3 extends over 14 amino acids. Per germline, CDR1 MNHEY and CDR2 SVGAGI. The CDR3 nucleotides read TGTGCCAGCAGTTACTGGGGGCCCTCCTACGAGCAGTACTTC. This sequence encodes CASSYWGPSYEQYF.

CDR3 bases: TGTGCCACCGGACTAGCTTCTCACAATGAGCAGTTCTTC. This sequence encodes CATGLASHNEQFF. The chain has TRBV6-1 and TRBJ2-1, with 8 nucleotides matching TRBD2. In germline, CDR1 is MNHNS, CDR2 SASEGT. CDR3 length: 13 amino acids. The V segment lost 10 bases and the J segment 5 bases; nucleotides outside the gene matches: 7.

CDR3 DNA: TGCAGCGTTGGGCAGAGCGCTACGGTGGAGCAGTACTTC. Translating it yields CSVGQSATVEQYF. This chain joins TRBV29-1 and TRBJ2-7; no clear D. The CDR3 runs 13 residues. The V end was cut by 4 bases, the J end by 7 bases, with 17 bases between. Looked up from germline, CDR1 is SQVTM and CDR2 is ANQGSEA.